The 11 T cell receptor beta chains given below trace back to one sample, sequenced in a study of T cell responses to AZD1222 COVID-19 vaccine. Data came from immunoSEQ multiplex PCR; TCRdb stores just in-frame clones and leaves some out. The sample yields 120,000 to 150,000 clones, around four fifths seen once. The source was peripheral blood, collected on day 0 of MenACWY control vaccination. The source of these receptors is an adult in good health.

As DNA, the CDR3 is TGTGCCAGCAGCTTGGTTCTGCTCTATAATTCACCCCTCCACTTT. Its protein product is CASSLVLLYNSPLHF. V usage is TRBV5-8 and J usage is TRBJ1-6; D gene uncertain. V shed 0 bases and J shed 3 bases, with 7 bases lying between them. Germline V gene lookup returns CDR1 SGHTS and CDR2 YDEGEE. The CDR3 length is 15 residues.

This clone showed up just once. V is TRBV14 and J is TRBJ2-1, with 7 bases matching TRBD1. V gave up 6 bases and J gave up 4 bases; unmatched junction bases: 3. There are 13 residues in the CDR3. Per the germline V gene, CDR1 is SGHDN and CDR2 is FVKESK. The CDR3 spells CASSADRYNEQFF. The CDR3 DNA sequence: TGTGCCAGCAGTGCGGACAGGTACAATGAGCAGTTCTTC.

The V call is TRBV5-6, the J call TRBJ1-6, with TRBD1 matching over 9 bases. The CDR3 length is 14 residues. V shed 3 bases and J 8 bases; nucleotides not matched to a gene: 3. Germline CDR1 reads SGHDT; CDR2 reads YYEEEE. CDR3 nucleotide sequence: TGTGCCAGCAGCTGGGGACAGGGTGATTCACCCCTCCACTTT. As protein: CASSWGQGDSPLHF.

This rearrangement joins TRBV7-8 to TRBJ1-1, with D possibly matching TRBD1 (6 bases). Germline values: CDR1 SGHVS, CDR2 FQNEAQ. This CDR3 has 14 residues. The ends were cut back, 3 bases at V and 2 bases at J, with 10 bases in the middle. The CDR3 DNA reads as TGTGCCAGCAGCTTCGGCAGGGGTAACACTGAAGCTTTCTTT. It is translated as CASSFGRGNTEAFF.

The V gene is TRBV5-6, the J gene TRBJ1-6; D is unclear. Germline-derived CDR1 and CDR2 are SGHDT and YYEEEE. CDR3 length equals 15 residues. The ends were cut back, 1 base at V and 3 bases at J, with 8 bases in the middle. In nucleotides, the CDR3 is TGTGCCAGCAGCTTGTTTGGGCTCTATAATTCACCCCTCCACTTT. Translated, it gives CASSLFGLYNSPLHF.

The chain recombines TRBV19 with TRBJ1-1, with 11 bases identical to TRBD1. The germline CDR1 and CDR2 sequences are LNHDA and SQIVND (reference sequence). J was trimmed by 5 bases and V by 7 bases; bases with no gene match: 6. The length of the CDR3 is 14 residues. The CDR3 DNA reads as TGTGCCAGTACCACGGACAGGGGGCAAACTGAAGCTTTCTTT. Residues: CASTTDRGQTEAFF. Filled out from reference TRBV19 and TRBJ1-1, the complete variable domain reads DGGITQSPKYLFRKEGQNVTLSCEQNLNHDAMYWYRQDPGQGLRLIYYSQIVNDFQKGDIAEGYSVSREKKESFPLTVTSAQKNPTAFYLCASTTDRGQTEAFFGQGTRLTVV.

The chain couples TRBV29-1 to TRBJ2-3; D is perhaps TRBD2 (6 bases). The CDR3 runs 17 residues. V gave up 5 bases and J gave up 2 bases, with 23 bases separating them. Per germline, CDR1 SQVTM and CDR2 ANQGSEA. The DNA of the CDR3 is TGCAGCGTTCACTTTCCTTCGGGTAGCGGAAACACAGATACGCAGTATTTT. Translated: CSVHFPSGSGNTDTQYF.

The chain combines TRBV5-1 with TRBJ2-1; TRBD1 or TRBD2 may be the D gene (5 bases each). Trimming cost V 0 bases and J 12 bases, with 19 bases left between them. The germline CDR1 and CDR2 sequences are SGHRS and YFSETQ. The CDR3 runs to 15 residues. Here the CDR3 DNA reads TGCGCCAGCAGCTTGGTCATGACAAACCCGAGGGGGCAGTTCTTC. Protein product: CASSLVMTNPRGQFF.

The rearrangement links TRBV18 to TRBJ2-1; the D gene could be TRBD1 or TRBD2 (7 bases each). V gave up 6 bases and J gave up 1 base, with 16 bases separating them. CDR3 length equals 16 residues. Germline V gene lookup returns CDR1 KGHSH and CDR2 LQKENI. The CDR3 is CASSTQGGRSYNEQFF. CDR3 nucleotide sequence: TGTGCCAGCTCTACCCAGGGGGGGCGTTCCTACAATGAGCAGTTCTTC.

The chain couples TRBV5-5 to TRBJ1-4; D not resolved. Germline V gene lookup returns CDR1 SGHKS and CDR2 YYEKEE (reference sequence). The CDR3 sequence is 16 residues long. V lost 0 bases and J 4 bases, leaving 13 bases between the germline ends. The CDR3 loop is CASSLGGLGSNEKLFF. DNA for the CDR3: TGTGCCAGCAGCTTGGGAGGCCTGGGGAGTAATGAAAAACTGTTTTTT.

This chain links TRBV7-8 with TRBJ1-1, with unresolved D. V lost 4 bases and J 1 base, leaving 10 bases between the germline ends. This CDR3 contains 14 residues. Germline V gene sequence: CDR1 SGHVS, CDR2 FQNEAQ. CDR3 protein: CASSYEGPNTEAFF. Written as DNA, the CDR3 is TGTGCCAGCAGCTATGAGGGCCCGAACACTGAAGCTTTCTTT.